The 2 T cell receptor beta chains given below trace back to one sample, sequenced in a study of T cell clonality in common variable immunodeficiency. TCRdb keeps only in-frame clones here, not all; method: immunoSEQ multiplex PCR. Altogether tens of thousands of clones were found in the sample, and no singletons occur. The sequenced sample consisted of peripheral blood mononuclear cells. The source is a person between 18 and 69 years old in good health.

This clone has at least ten counts. The CDR3 end falls 3 residues outside the read, so it is completed with the germline J gene. V usage is TRBV14 and J usage is TRBJ2-2; the match to TRBD1 covers 7 bases. This CDR3 is 17 amino acids long. CDR1 and CDR2 (germline): SGHDN, FVKESK. J gave up 6 bases and V 3 bases, and 13 bases lay outside the gene matches. The CDR3 DNA, read in part, is TGTGCCAGCAGCCATAGGGGGCGAATTGTTGAGGCCGGGGAG. Translated: CASSHRGRIVEAGE. The complete CDR3 reads CASSHRGRIVEAGELFF.

This clone showed up many times. The sequenced CDR3 bases are TGTGCCAGCAGTGACTTAGCGGGGAGCACAGATACG. Translation: CASSDLAGSTDT. The CDR3 in full is CASSDLAGSTDTQYF. The chain couples TRBV6-4 to TRBJ2-3; 8 nucleotides line up with TRBD2. The CDR3 end falls 3 residues outside the read, so it is completed with the germline J gene. The germline V gene encodes CDR1 MRHNA and CDR2 SNTAGT. The CDR3 covers 15 residues. With 1 base clipped from V and 0 bases from J, the junction kept 0 bases outside the gene matches.